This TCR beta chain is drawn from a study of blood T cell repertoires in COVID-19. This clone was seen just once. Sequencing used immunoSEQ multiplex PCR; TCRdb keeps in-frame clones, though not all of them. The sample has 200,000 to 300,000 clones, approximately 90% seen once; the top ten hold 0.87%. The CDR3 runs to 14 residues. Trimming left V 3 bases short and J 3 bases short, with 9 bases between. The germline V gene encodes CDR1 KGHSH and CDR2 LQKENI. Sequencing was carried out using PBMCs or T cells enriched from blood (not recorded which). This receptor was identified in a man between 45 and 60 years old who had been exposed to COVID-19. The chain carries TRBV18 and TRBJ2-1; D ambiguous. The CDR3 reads CASSPPSVYNEQFF. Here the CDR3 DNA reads TGTGCCAGCTCACCTCCCAGCGTCTACAATGAGCAGTTCTTC.